These 24 T cell receptor beta chains came from one sample sequenced in a study of OX40 agonist ivuxolimab in advanced cancers. Sequencing was performed with immunoSEQ multiplex PCR; in TCRdb, only in-frame clones are kept and a portion is missing. The table shows tens of thousands of clones, with around 80% occurring only once. The sample was CD4+ or CD8+ T cells sorted from blood, taken in a trial of the OX40 agonist ivuxolimab. The receptors come from an adult with an advanced solid tumor such as melanoma, head and neck, liver or kidney cancer.

The chain recombines TRBV7-2 with TRBJ1-2, with TRBD1 as a possible D gene (5 bases). Between the trimmed V and J ends, which lost 4 bases and 0 bases, there was a span of 12 bases. CDR3 length: 15 residues. Germline V CDR1 and CDR2: SGHTA, FQGNSA. DNA of the CDR3: TGTGCCAGCAGCTCTAGGGGCGGTTCTAACTATGGCTACACCTTC. Residues: CASSSRGGSNYGYTF. Full variable domain (outside the CDR3, taken from reference TRBV7-2 and TRBJ1-2): GAGVSQSPSNKVTEKGKDVELRCDPISGHTALYWYRQSLGQGLEFLIYFQGNSAPDKSGLPSDRFSAERTGGSVSTLTIQRTQQEDSAVYLCASSSRGGSNYGYTFGSGTRLTVV.

The chain links TRBV19 to TRBJ1-3; TRBD1 might be the D (5 bases). The CDR3 covers 14 residues. Trimming shortened V by 8 bases and J by 1 base, and 12 bases separated the two germline ends. In germline, CDR1 is LNHDA, CDR2 SQIVND (reference sequence). CDR3 protein: CASGTAGSGNTIYF. The CDR3 DNA sequence: TGTGCCAGTGGGACTGCAGGGTCTGGAAACACCATATATTTT.

This sequence joins TRBV5-4 and TRBJ2-2; D is perhaps TRBD2 (6 bases). CDR1 SGHNT and CDR2 YYREEE come from the germline V gene (reference sequence). This CDR3 has 15 amino acids. The V end was cut by 2 bases, the J end by 5 bases, with 13 bases between. CDR3 coding DNA: TGTGCCAGCAGCTTTTCGGGGGTGGGGACCGGGGAGCTGTTTTTT. It specifies CASSFSGVGTGELFF.

The chain couples TRBV13 to TRBJ2-3; D is perhaps TRBD1 (5 bases). Trimming cost V 1 base and J 8 bases, with 16 bases left between them. The germline V gene has CDR1 PRHDT and CDR2 FYEKMQ (reference sequence). The CDR3 is made up of 15 amino acids. The CDR3, as DNA: TGTGCCAGCAGCTTAGCGGCGACAGACCAGATTACGCAGTATTTT. Translated: CASSLAATDQITQYF.

The chain is built from TRBV28 and TRBJ2-7; 11 nucleotides agree with TRBD1. Per the germline V gene, CDR1 is MDHEN and CDR2 is SYDVKM. J gave up 2 bases and V 2 bases, and 5 bases lay outside the gene matches. CDR3 length: 16 residues. The CDR3: CASSLKPGQGAYEQYF. CDR3 sequence (DNA): TGTGCCAGCAGTTTAAAGCCGGGACAGGGGGCCTACGAGCAGTACTTC.

The J gene is TRBJ2-3, the V gene TRBV18; 11 bases line up with TRBD2. The CDR3 has 17 amino acids. The V and J ends lost 0 bases and 6 bases, in that order; junction bases with no gene match: 8. The V gene's germline CDR1 is KGHSH and CDR2 LQKENI. CDR3 sequence (DNA): TGTGCCAGCTCACCACCACATCAGGCTAGCGGGAGGGATACGCAGTATTTT. Residues: CASSPPHQASGRDTQYF.

The chain couples TRBV6-1 to TRBJ1-1, with no clear D. The CDR3 covers 15 residues. V was clipped by 4 bases and J by 0 bases, with 12 bases between them. Germline CDR1 MNHNS, CDR2 SASEGT. In DNA, the CDR3 is TGTGCCAGCAGTGCCTCGGCGGGGATGAACACTGAAGCTTTCTTT. Amino acids: CASSASAGMNTEAFF.

This clone has only one observation. In nucleotides, the CDR3 is TGTGCCAGCAGCAAAACCGGGACAGGGGGTGCGTACCAAGAGACCCAGTACTTC. Its translation is CASSKTGTGGAYQETQYF. The chain carries TRBV21-1 and TRBJ2-5; the DNA was not compared with TRBD1, the D call given in the table. TRBV21-1 is noted as a pseudogene. The CDR3 length is 18 residues.

The V call is TRBV30, the J call TRBJ2-2; a possible D gene is TRBD2 (5 bases). This CDR3 contains 13 residues. V dropped 4 bases and J dropped 2 bases, with 8 bases sitting between them. Germline V gene lookup returns CDR1 GTSNPN and CDR2 SVGIG (reference sequence). The CDR3: CAWTGLNTGELFF. Written as DNA, the CDR3 is TGTGCCTGGACCGGACTCAACACCGGGGAGCTGTTTTTT.

The chain employs TRBV30 and TRBJ1-6, with a weak D call TRBD1 (5 bases). The CDR3 sequence is 15 residues long. Germline V gene data show CDR1 as GTSNPN and CDR2 as SVGIG (reference sequence). Trimming removed 6 bases at V and 5 bases at J, with 17 bases between. The CDR3 spells CACARPGSNNSPLHF. CDR3 in DNA: TGTGCCTGCGCCCGTCCAGGGAGTAATAATTCACCCCTCCACTTT. The full variable domain, with the rest looked up from reference TRBV30 and TRBJ1-6, is SQTIHQWPATLVQPVGSPLSLECTVEGTSNPNLYWYRQAAGRGLQLLFYSVGIGQISSEVPQNLSASRPQDRQFILSSKKLLLSDSGFYLCACARPGSNNSPLHFGNGTRLTVT.

The CDR3 protein is CASSASPGRVVPEQYF. CDR3 DNA sequence: TGTGCCAGCAGCGCCTCCCCCGGGCGGGTTGTACCCGAGCAGTACTTC. The chain carries TRBV13 and TRBJ2-7, with D maybe TRBD2 (5 bases). The CDR3 totals 16 residues. In germline, CDR1 is PRHDT, CDR2 FYEKMQ (reference sequence). V was trimmed by 5 bases and J by 6 bases, leaving 23 bases between them.

The J gene is TRBJ1-6, the V gene TRBV10-3; no reliable D call. Germline V gives CDR1 ENHRY, CDR2 SYGVKD. V gave up 0 bases and J gave up 9 bases, with 9 bases separating them. The CDR3 loop spans 14 amino acids. The CDR3 sequence: CAISESQDLSPLHF. The CDR3 bases are TGTGCCATCAGTGAGTCTCAGGACCTTTCACCCCTCCACTTT.

This clone was seen repeatedly, ten times or more. The chain combines TRBV5-1 with TRBJ1-2, with 10 bases that match TRBD1. This CDR3 comprises 13 residues. Germline-derived CDR1 and CDR2 are SGHRS and YFSETQ. V lost 3 bases and J lost 7; bases outside the gene matches: 3. For the CDR3, the DNA is TGCGCCAGCAGCTGGGGACAGGGGTCTGGCTACACCTTC. It encodes CASSWGQGSGYTF.

The chain has TRBV27 and TRBJ2-7; D gene unclear. V was shortened by 3 bases and J by 2 bases, with 8 bases between the two germline ends. Looked up from germline, CDR1 is MNHEY and CDR2 is SMNVEV (reference sequence). CDR3 size: 13 residues. CDR3 protein: CASSLAPAYEQYF. The CDR3 coding sequence is TGTGCCAGCAGTTTGGCACCAGCCTACGAGCAGTACTTC.

The chain employs TRBV6-5 and TRBJ2-1, with 7 nucleotides matching TRBD2. The V and J ends lost 5 bases and 7 bases, in that order; junction bases with no gene match: 8. Germline V CDR1 and CDR2: MNHEY, SVGAGI. The CDR3 is made up of 14 amino acids. CDR3 coding DNA: TGTGCCAGCAGTCTGTTTTGGGGGGGGAATGAGCAGTTCTTC. It yields the protein CASSLFWGGNEQFF.

V and J are TRBV29-1 and TRBJ2-3; D not certain. Trimming stripped 3 bases from V and 7 bases from J, with 5 bases between. This CDR3 spans 10 amino acids. CDR1 is SQVTM and CDR2 is ANQGSEA in the germline V gene. CDR3 in amino acids: CSVDVNTQYF. The DNA for the CDR3 is TGCAGCGTTGATGTTAATACGCAGTATTTT.

The rearrangement joins TRBV1 to TRBJ1-5. TRBV1 is a documented pseudogene. CDR3 size: 17 residues. CDR3 in amino acids: CTSSQHARGGVNQPQHF. For the CDR3, the DNA is TGCACCAGCAGCCAGCACGCCCGAGGGGGGGTCAATCAGCCCCAGCATTTT.

The chain combines TRBV6-4 with TRBJ2-1; a possible D gene is TRBD2 (6 bases). The ends were cut back, 3 bases at V and 0 bases at J, with 6 bases in the middle. Germline CDR1 reads MRHNA; CDR2 reads SNTAGT. The CDR3 covers 14 residues. The CDR3 loop is CASSEGGSYNEQFF. CDR3 coding DNA: TGTGCCAGCAGTGAGGGAGGCTCCTACAATGAGCAGTTCTTC.

The rearrangement uses TRBV10-3 and TRBJ2-7, with TRBD2 as a possible D gene (6 bases). The CDR3 is 12 residues long. The germline V gene encodes CDR1 ENHRY and CDR2 SYGVKD. Trimming cost V 6 bases and J 3 bases, with 9 bases left between them. CDR3 DNA: TGTGCCATCAGCCCCGGGAGCTACGAGCAGTACTTC. Translated, it gives CAISPGSYEQYF.

The chain links TRBV29-1 to TRBJ2-3, with D hard to call. V was clipped by 7 bases and J by 2 bases, with 10 bases between them. Germline V CDR1 and CDR2: SQVTM, ANQGSEA. This CDR3 has 12 residues. The CDR3 DNA is TGCAGCGCCGTGACCGACACAGATACGCAGTATTTT. Translating gives CSAVTDTDTQYF.

This clone was observed a handful of times. The chain couples TRBV19 to TRBJ2-2, with TRBD2 identical over 7 bases. Germline V CDR1 and CDR2: LNHDA, SQIVND (reference sequence). V shed 3 bases and J 5 bases; nucleotides not matched to a gene: 12. CDR3 length: 17 amino acids. The DNA of the CDR3 is TGTGCCAGTAGTATCCCGAGTCGGGGGGTGTCAACCGGGGAGCTGTTTTTT. Residues: CASSIPSRGVSTGELFF.

The chain carries TRBV28 and TRBJ1-1; a weak D match, TRBD1 (5 bases). Trimming took 5 bases from V and 0 from J, leaving 7 bases between them. The CDR3 is 13 amino acids. Germline lookup yields CDR1 MDHEN and CDR2 SYDVKM. The CDR3 reads CASSGALNTEAFF. The CDR3 DNA reads as TGTGCCAGCAGTGGGGCGCTGAACACTGAAGCTTTCTTT.

This clone was recorded once. The V call is TRBV23-1, the J call TRBJ2-2, with 8 nucleotides matching TRBD1. TRBV23-1 is an open reading frame, and its role is uncertain. V dropped 9 bases and J dropped 4; count of bases not matched to a gene: 16. This CDR3 is built from 17 residues. The CDR3 nucleotides read TGCGCCAGTCTCCGGGACAGGTCTTCCTTCCTCACCGGGGAGCTGTTTTTT. Its protein product is CASLRDRSSFLTGELFF.

The chain couples TRBV25-1 to TRBJ2-2, with D possibly being TRBD1 (5 bases). V lost 1 base to trimming and J lost 0 bases, with 12 bases between them. CDR3 length: 17 residues. The V gene's germline CDR1 is MGHDK and CDR2 SYGVNS. The CDR3 DNA reads as TGTGCCAGCAGTGAATTTGGCGACAGAGCGAACACCGGGGAGCTGTTTTTT. Translation: CASSEFGDRANTGELFF.